This T cell receptor beta chain is drawn from a study of blood T cell repertoires in COVID-19. At the level of the study: Spain, Italy and the United States supplied samples that represented acute and convalescent COVID-19. T cells, B-cell-depleted T cells, or PBMCs supplied cDNA or gDNA.

Authors' processing steps: Estimation of nucleated cell counts relied on the amplification of reference gene primers. Profiled with immunoSEQ multiplex PCR; TCRdb holds only in-frame clones, not every one. The DNA gave D and trimming, while V, J and clone size come from that table. Here the sample spans approximately 500,000 clones, 80% to 90% being singletons. The ends were cut back, 2 bases at V and 3 bases at J, with 27 bases in the middle. Germline CDR1 reads GTSNPN; CDR2 reads SVGIG (reference sequence). This CDR3 has 19 amino acids. Material: peripheral blood. The chain recombines TRBV30 with TRBJ2-3; D might be TRBD2 (6 bases). The clonotype originates from a human donor in a cohort sampled during active COVID-19. CDR3 in amino acids: CAWSLGMTNGGFGTDTQYF. The CDR3 DNA sequence: TGTGCCTGGAGTCTAGGAATGACTAACGGGGGATTTGGGACAGATACGCAGTATTTT.